The source of this TCR beta chain is a study of memory CD4+ T cells and cytomegalovirus serostatus. Study context: Donors were healthy Belgian adults, under ten CMV seropositive and roughly 25 seronegative.

CDR1 and CDR2 (germline): SGHTA, FQGNSA. CDR3 size: 17 residues. V lost 5 bases to trimming and J lost 0 bases; unmatched junction nucleotides: 6. The sort gate was single viable CD3+CD4+CD8-CD45RO+ cells for memory CD4+ T cells. Donors' CMV status reflects serum IgG against pp150, pp28, p38, p52. Study-level findings and limits: CD4+ memory repertoires contained 67 of 164 reported CMV TCRbeta sequences.

Details on this clone: Its antigen remains unidentified.

TCRdb's table, derived via immunoSEQ multiplex PCR, lists solely in-frame clones and lacks some. The sample shows about 56,000 clones, about 68% of them seen only once. This clonotype originated in an adult in good health and CMV-seropositive. The chain joins TRBV7-2 to TRBJ2-3; TRBD2 matches 12 bases. Sequencing was done on a sample of memory CD4+ T cells from blood. CDR3 in DNA: TGTGCCAGCAGCCCTAGCGGGAGGGCCTCTAGCACAGATACGCAGTATTTT. As protein: CASSPSGRASSTDTQYF.